A single sample is the source of the 3 T cell receptor beta chains below, sequenced in a study of patients and donors after allogeneic stem cell transplantation. In TCRdb, the RT-PCR reads were re-called with MiXCR into one record per CDR3 protein. The data show approximately 200,000 distinct CDR3 sequences, more than 35% seen once. The sequenced sample was blood, either unsorted or a sorted T cell fraction (not recorded which). The origin of the receptors is a human donor who was either an allogeneic HSCT recipient or a stem cell or donor lymphocyte infusion donor (not recorded which). It is not recorded whose cells these are; they may come from a transplant donor.

The chain employs TRBV13 and TRBJ2-7, with a possible D match to TRBD1 (6 bases). Germline-derived CDR1 and CDR2 are PRHDT and FYEKMQ (reference sequence). The CDR3 has 15 residues. Trimming shortened V by 0 bases and J by 6 bases, and 15 bases separated the two germline ends. The chain's CDR3 is CASSLGGAQTGEQYF. As DNA, the CDR3 is TGTGCCAGCAGCTTAGGGGGGGCGCAAACAGGCGAGCAGTACTTC.

CDR3 sequence (DNA): TGTGCCAGCAGTTTATCGACAGTCCGCTCCTACAATGAGCAGTTCTTC. Residues: CASSLSTVRSYNEQFF. The chain links TRBV27 to TRBJ2-1; TRBD1 is a possible D gene (5 bases). Germline CDR1 is MNHEY and CDR2 is SMNVEV (reference sequence). Trimming stripped 0 bases from V and 0 bases from J, with 9 bases between. CDR3 size: 16 residues.

The V gene is TRBV5-1, the J gene TRBJ1-3, with 8 bases aligning to TRBD1. The CDR3 loop spans 16 amino acids. Unmatched junction bases numbered 4, after V lost 2 bases and J lost 0 bases. CDR1 is SGHRS and CDR2 is YFSETQ in the germline V gene. In nucleotides, the CDR3 is TGCGCCAGCAGCTTAGACAGGGGAAGCTCTGGAAACACCATATATTTT. Amino acids: CASSLDRGSSGNTIYF.